The 11 T cell receptor beta chains presented below share a single source sample, sequenced in a study of blood T cell repertoires in COVID-19. The data were produced by immunoSEQ multiplex PCR, yet TCRdb's version contains in-frame clones alone and is incomplete. The sample lists 400,000 to 500,000 clones, about 88% occurring once. The material sequenced was PBMCs or T cells enriched from blood (not recorded which). The source of these receptors is a young woman who had been exposed to COVID-19.

The rearrangement links TRBV7-9 to TRBJ1-5; the D is unclear. Between the trimmed V and J ends, which lost 5 bases and 4 bases, there was a span of 9 bases. Germline CDR1 reads SEHNR; CDR2 reads FQNEAQ (reference sequence). This CDR3 comprises 13 residues. The chain's CDR3 is CASSPDKNQPQHF. The DNA for the CDR3 is TGTGCCAGCAGCCCTGACAAGAATCAGCCCCAGCATTTT.

Notes on this clone: A junction end diverges from the germline sequence, so it may reflect a read error. The chain combines TRBV11-2 with TRBJ1-1; D is uncertain. This CDR3 comprises 11 residues. CDR1 SGHAT and CDR2 FQNNGV come from the germline V gene. The CDR3 coding sequence is TGTGCCAGCAGCTTAAACGGACTTCCAATGTTT. Translated, it gives CASSLNGLPMF.

This rearrangement joins TRBV27 to TRBJ2-6; D not resolved. The CDR3 spans 16 residues. Trimming took off 6 bases at V and 1 base at J, with 13 bases between the two ends. Germline loops: CDR1 MNHEY, CDR2 SMNVEV (reference sequence). The CDR3 loop is CASSPGAGSGANVLTF. CDR3 DNA sequence: TGTGCCAGCAGCCCTGGAGCCGGGTCTGGGGCCAACGTCCTGACTTTC.

V and J are TRBV3-1 (or the pseudogene TRBV3-2) and TRBJ1-2; D remains ambiguous. Germline values: CDR1 LGHDT, CDR2 YNNKEL (reference sequence). The CDR3 length is 12 residues. V lost 2 bases and J 7 bases, leaving 8 bases between the germline ends. The CDR3 coding sequence is TGTGCCAGCAGCCAATTTCAGGCTGGCTACACCTTC. Protein sequence: CASSQFQAGYTF.

The chain combines TRBV7-9 with TRBJ2-5, with 12 positions matching TRBD2. V shed 6 bases and J 5 bases; nucleotides not matched to a gene: 10. The germline V gene encodes CDR1 SEHNR and CDR2 FQNEAQ (reference sequence). The CDR3 consists of 16 residues. CDR3 sequence (DNA): TGTGCCAGCAGTTTTCCTAGCGGGAGGGCCGGGGAGACCCAGTACTTC. This translates into CASSFPSGRAGETQYF.

J is TRBJ2-7 and V is TRBV19; D may be TRBD1 (7 bases). Looked up from germline, CDR1 is LNHDA and CDR2 is SQIVND (reference sequence). The CDR3 is 14 residues long. With 4 bases removed from V and 5 bases from J, the gap between germline ends came to 15 bases. The chain's CDR3 is CASSSGTARNEQYF. CDR3 in DNA: TGTGCCAGTAGTAGCGGGACAGCGCGGAACGAGCAGTACTTC.

This clone has only one observation. The chain employs TRBV23-1 and TRBJ1-1, with TRBD1 matching over 9 bases. TRBV23-1 is annotated as an ORF whose role is uncertain. The CDR3 totals 17 residues. V dropped 3 bases and J dropped 4; count of bases not matched to a gene: 12. CDR3 sequence reads: CASSHRRQGEFVTEAFF. CDR3 bases: TGCGCCAGCAGTCATCGCCGACAGGGGGAATTTGTCACTGAAGCTTTCTTT.

The chain carries TRBV6-1 and TRBJ1-5; 9 nucleotides agree with TRBD1. The trim removed 4 bases at V and 2 bases at J, leaving 6 bases unmatched. CDR3 length: 16 residues. CDR1 MNHNS and CDR2 SASEGT come from the germline V gene. The CDR3 sequence is CASSGPWTGGNQPQHF. In DNA, the CDR3 is TGTGCCAGCAGTGGACCTTGGACAGGGGGCAATCAGCCCCAGCATTTT.

V is TRBV25-1 and J is TRBJ1-1; a weak D match, TRBD1 (5 bases). V lost 1 base and J 5 bases, leaving 17 bases between the germline ends. This CDR3 is 16 amino acids long. CDR1 is MGHDK, CDR2 SYGVNS, per germline. CDR3 sequence: CASSESSYGGRTEAFF. Here the CDR3 DNA reads TGTGCCAGCAGTGAATCCTCTTACGGGGGACGGACTGAAGCTTTCTTT.

The gene calls are TRBV6-6 and TRBJ1-5; D not certain. Germline lookup yields CDR1 MNHNY and CDR2 SVGAGI (reference sequence). CDR3 length equals 14 residues. V lost 2 bases to trimming and J lost 1 base, with 6 bases between them. The CDR3 nucleotides read TGTGCCAGCAGTTACGGGGAGAGCAATCAGCCCCAGCATTTT. The encoded protein is CASSYGESNQPQHF.

This rearrangement joins TRBV2 to TRBJ2-5, with D perhaps TRBD1 (5 bases). The V end lost 7 bases, the J end lost 0 bases, and 9 bases lay between the germline ends. The CDR3 is made up of 13 amino acids. Germline CDR1 SNHLY, CDR2 FYNNEI. The CDR3 reads CASMTAYQETQYF. CDR3 sequence (DNA): TGTGCCAGCATGACAGCGTACCAAGAGACCCAGTACTTC.